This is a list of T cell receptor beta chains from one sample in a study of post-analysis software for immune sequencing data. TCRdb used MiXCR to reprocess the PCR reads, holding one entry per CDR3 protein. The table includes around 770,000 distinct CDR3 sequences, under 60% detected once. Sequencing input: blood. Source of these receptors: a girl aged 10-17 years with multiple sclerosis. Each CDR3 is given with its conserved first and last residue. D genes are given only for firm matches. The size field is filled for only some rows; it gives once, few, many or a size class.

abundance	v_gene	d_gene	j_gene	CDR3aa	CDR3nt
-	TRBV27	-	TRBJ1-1	CASTGGAHTEAFF	TGTGCCAGCACTGGGGGCGCGCACACTGAAGCTTTCTTT
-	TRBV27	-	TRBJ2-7	CASSLSSRHEQYF	TGTGCCAGCAGTTTATCATCCCGTCACGAGCAGTACTTC
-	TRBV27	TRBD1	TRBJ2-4	CASSFGTEGGEQYF	TGTGCCAGCAGTTTCGGGACAGAGGGTGGGGAGCAGTACTTC
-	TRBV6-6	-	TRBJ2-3	CASKQGTDTQYF	TGTGCCAGCAAACAGGGAACAGATACGCAGTATTTT
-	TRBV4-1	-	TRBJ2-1	CASSQDPQAISYNEQFF	TGCGCCAGCAGCCAAGACCCACAGGCCATTTCCTACAATGAGCAGTTCTTC
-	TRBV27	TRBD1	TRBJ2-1	CASGPQGADYNEQFF	TGTGCCAGCGGACCTCAGGGGGCCGACTACAATGAGCAGTTCTTC
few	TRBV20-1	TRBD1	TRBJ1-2	CSAPRQGNYGYTF	TGCAGTGCTCCAAGACAGGGGAACTATGGCTACACCTTC
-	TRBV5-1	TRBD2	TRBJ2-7	CASSPPLAGGPREQYF	TGCGCCAGCAGCCCTCCCCTCGCGGGAGGACCGCGGGAGCAGTACTTC
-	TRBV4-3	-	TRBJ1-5	CASSQDTGVNQPQHF	TGCGCCAGCAGCCAAGATACCGGGGTGAATCAGCCCCAGCATTTT
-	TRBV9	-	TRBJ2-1	CASSVVSGGAGEQFF	TGTGCCAGCAGCGTAGTGTCAGGTGGAGCTGGTGAGCAGTTCTTC
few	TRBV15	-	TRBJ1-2	CATSRERGGYGYTF	TGTGCCACCAGCAGAGAAAGGGGCGGCTATGGCTACACCTTC
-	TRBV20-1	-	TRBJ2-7	CSAKGGWGYEQYF	TGCAGTGCAAAAGGAGGGTGGGGCTACGAGCAGTACTTC
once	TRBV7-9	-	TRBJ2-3	CASSLEAHPTDTQYF	TGTGCCAGCAGCTTAGAGGCCCACCCCACAGATACGCAGTATTTT
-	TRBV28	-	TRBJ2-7	CASSPRWYEQYF	TGTGCCAGCAGTCCCCGGTGGTACGAGCAGTACTTC
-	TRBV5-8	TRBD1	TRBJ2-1	CASSLIGQGFIYNEQFF	TGTGCCAGCAGCTTGATCGGACAGGGGTTCATCTACAATGAGCAGTTCTTC
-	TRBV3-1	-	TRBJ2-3	CASSQGRVRDTQYF	TGTGCCAGCAGCCAAGGTCGAGTTCGCGATACGCAGTATTTT
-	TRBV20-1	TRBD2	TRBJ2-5	CSAQIGGVQETQYF	TGCAGTGCCCAGATCGGGGGGGTACAAGAGACCCAGTACTTC
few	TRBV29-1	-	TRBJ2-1	CSVGRDSPLEQFF	TGCAGCGTTGGGAGGGACTCCCCACTAGAGCAGTTCTTC
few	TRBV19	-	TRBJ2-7	CASMTSHSSYEQYF	TGTGCCAGTATGACGTCTCACTCATCCTACGAGCAGTACTTC
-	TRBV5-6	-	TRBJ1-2	CASSDVSREGYTF	TGTGCCAGCAGCGACGTGAGTCGGGAAGGCTACACCTTC
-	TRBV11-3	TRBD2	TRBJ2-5	CASSLAFLGLGEKETQYF	TGTGCCAGCAGCTTAGCATTTCTCGGACTAGGAGAAAAAGAGACCCAGTACTTC
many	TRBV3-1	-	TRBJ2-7	CASSQGLDFGTYEQYF	TGTGCCAGCAGCCAAGGGCTGGATTTTGGGACCTACGAGCAGTACTTC
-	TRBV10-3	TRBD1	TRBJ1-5	CAISESGQGPNQPQHF	TGTGCCATCAGTGAGTCGGGACAGGGCCCTAATCAGCCCCAGCATTTT
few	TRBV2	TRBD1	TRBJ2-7	CALQGASYEQYF	TGTGCCCTACAGGGGGCTTCCTACGAGCAGTACTTC
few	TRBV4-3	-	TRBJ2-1	CASSQVPLGGDEQFF	TGCGCCAGCAGCCAGGTACCCTTGGGGGGCGATGAGCAGTTCTTC
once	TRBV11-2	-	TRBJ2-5	CASSLVGLPETQYF	TGTGCCAGCAGCTTAGTAGGACTACCAGAGACCCAGTACTTC
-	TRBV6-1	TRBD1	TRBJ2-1	CASSHTLETTGTNEQFF	TGTGCCAGCAGCCATACTTTAGAAACGACAGGGACCAATGAGCAGTTCTTC
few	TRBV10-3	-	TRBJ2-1	CAISDRDINNEQFF	TGTGCCATCAGTGACCGGGACATTAACAATGAGCAGTTCTTC
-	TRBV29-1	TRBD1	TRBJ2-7	CSVAPTGDYEQYF	TGCAGCGTTGCCCCGACAGGGGACTACGAGCAGTACTTC
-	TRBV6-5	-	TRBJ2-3	CASRSPLADTQYF	TGTGCCAGCAGGTCCCCACTAGCAGATACGCAGTATTTT
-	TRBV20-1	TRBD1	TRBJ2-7	CSASGQGHEQYF	TGCAGTGCTTCAGGACAGGGGCACGAGCAGTACTTC
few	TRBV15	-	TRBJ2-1	CATSSTGALNEQFF	TGTGCCACCAGCAGCACCGGGGCTCTTAATGAGCAGTTCTTC
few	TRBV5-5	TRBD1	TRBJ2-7	CASRSRGTGSEQYF	TGTGCCAGCAGGTCCCGGGGGACAGGGAGCGAGCAGTACTTC
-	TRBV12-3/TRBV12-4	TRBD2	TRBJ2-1	CASNPQREANEQFF	TGTGCCAGCAATCCTCAGCGGGAGGCTAATGAGCAGTTCTTC
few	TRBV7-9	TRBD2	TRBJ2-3	CASSLYEGKGGLAITDTQYF	TGTGCCAGCAGCTTATATGAGGGGAAAGGGGGACTAGCGATCACAGATACGCAGTATTTT
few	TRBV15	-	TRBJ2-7	CATSSGPGEQYF	TGTGCCACCAGCAGCGGTCCGGGCGAGCAGTACTTC
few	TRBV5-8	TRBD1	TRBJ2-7	CASSPSWDRAYYEQYF	TGTGCCAGCAGCCCTTCGTGGGACAGGGCGTACTACGAGCAGTACTTC
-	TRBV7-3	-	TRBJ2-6	CASSLRGGGYSGANVLTF	TGTGCCAGCAGCTTAAGAGGGGGGGGTTACTCTGGGGCCAACGTCCTGACTTTC
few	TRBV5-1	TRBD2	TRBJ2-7	CASRPSGRHEQYF	TGCGCCAGCCGACCTAGCGGGAGACACGAGCAGTACTTC
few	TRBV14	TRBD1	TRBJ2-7	CASSQRTGSLDEQYF	TGTGCCAGCAGCCAAAGGACAGGGTCGCTCGACGAGCAGTACTTC